The 14 T cell receptor beta chains below all came from one sample that was sequenced in a study of identical twins (dated by TCRdb to 2016 to 2017). Library preparation used 5' RACE. The sequencer was an Illumina HiSeq 2000. Clones were called with MiXCR by TCRdb after fastp trimmed the public reads at Q25, and only in-frame beta chains were retained. Each entry merges the rows of one CDR3 protein and shows their most common DNA and genes. This sample has hundreds of thousands of distinct CDR3 sequences in its table, and 8.5% to 9% of those were observed once. The top ten hold 0.75% to 1% of the sample. The sample also formed part of further work on yellow fever vaccine responses in identical twins.

The specimen was PBMCs. The receptors were sampled from a woman under 30 in good health.

The table lists this clonotype with many counts. V gene TRBV11-1 combines with J gene TRBJ2-1, with 9 bases identical to TRBD2. The CDR3 sequence is 19 residues long. The germline gives CDR1 SGHAT, CDR2 FQDESV (reference sequence). V was pared by 0 bases and J by 4 bases, with 13 bases of the junction left unmatched. This CDR3 is CASSLAGTSPTIAYNEQFF. In nucleotides, the CDR3 is TGTGCCAGCAGCTTAGCCGGGACTAGCCCCACTATAGCTTACAATGAGCAGTTCTTC. The full variable domain, with the rest looked up from reference TRBV11-1 and TRBJ2-1, is EAEVAQSPRYKITEKSQAVAFWCDPISGHATLYWYRQILGQGPELLVQFQDESVVDDSQLPKDRFSAERLKGVDSTLKIQPAELGDSAMYLCASSLAGTSPTIAYNEQFFGPGTRLTVL.

The gene calls are TRBV28 and TRBJ2-1; no clear D. Trimming took off 2 bases at V and 8 bases at J, with 4 bases between the two ends. There are 11 residues in the CDR3. Germline CDR1 is MDHEN and CDR2 is SYDVKM. Here the CDR3 DNA reads TGTGCCAGCAGTTTAACAGATGAGCAGTTCTTC. Translating it yields CASSLTDEQFF.

This clonotype has just a few counts. CDR3 loop: CSIAENYEQYF. The CDR3 nucleotides read TGCAGCATCGCGGAGAACTACGAGCAGTACTTC. V and J are TRBV29-1 and TRBJ2-7; the D is unclear. Germline V gene lookup returns CDR1 SQVTM and CDR2 ANQGSEA. The CDR3 runs to 11 residues. V lost 8 bases and J 3 bases, leaving 11 bases between the germline ends.

The table lists this clonotype with a few counts. The CDR3 is CASSKNQPQHF. As DNA, the CDR3 is TGTGCCAGCAGTAAGAATCAGCCCCAGCATTTT. The chain has TRBV7-4 and TRBJ1-5, with D uncertain. The V gene's germline CDR1 is SGHVT and CDR2 SQSDAQ. V was pared by 6 bases and J by 4 bases, with 4 bases between. This CDR3 has 11 amino acids.

This clonotype appeared many times. V gene TRBV7-9 combines with J gene TRBJ1-5; maybe TRBD1 (6 bases). Trimming stripped 1 base from V and 0 bases from J, with 10 bases between. The CDR3 spans 16 residues. Germline V gene lookup returns CDR1 SEHNR and CDR2 FQNEAQ (reference sequence). In nucleotides, the CDR3 is TGTGCCAGCAGCTTAGTTGGGGGCGTTAGCAATCAGCCCCAGCATTTT. Its translation: CASSLVGGVSNQPQHF.

The genes are TRBV5-1 and TRBJ2-7; TRBD2 matches 9 bases. V shed 0 bases and J 5 bases; nucleotides not matched to a gene: 9. The CDR3 is 16 amino acids. CDR1 SGHRS and CDR2 YFSETQ come from the germline V gene. CDR3 bases: TGCGCCAGCAGCTTGGCCGGGCTAGCGGGAAAGGACGAGCAGTACTTC. Residues: CASSLAGLAGKDEQYF. The variable domain in full, with the rest retrieved from reference TRBV5-1 and TRBJ2-7, is KAGVTQTPRYLIKTRGQQVTLSCSPISGHRSVSWYQQTPGQGLQFLFEYFSETQRNKGNFPGRFSGRQFSNSRSEMNVSTLELGDSALYLCASSLAGLAGKDEQYFGPGTRLTVT.

This clonotype was detected a few times. The chain employs TRBV7-6 and TRBJ2-2; maybe TRBD2 (5 bases). The V gene's germline CDR1 is SGHVS and CDR2 FNYEAQ. The CDR3 consists of 13 residues. The V end was cut by 8 bases, the J end by 4 bases, with 11 bases between. CDR3 sequence: CASAPAGTGELFF. In nucleotides, the CDR3 is TGTGCCAGCGCTCCGGCGGGCACCGGGGAGCTGTTTTTT.

The chain has TRBV6-4 and TRBJ2-3, with 8 bases matching TRBD2. The V segment lost 3 bases and the J segment 0 bases; nucleotides outside the gene matches: 5. Germline CDR1 reads MRHNA; CDR2 reads SNTAGT. The CDR3 extends over 16 amino acids. The CDR3 sequence is CASSDAGGHSTDTQYF. In DNA, the CDR3 is TGTGCCAGCAGTGATGCGGGGGGACATAGCACAGATACGCAGTATTTT.

This clonotype was detected a few times. The chain uses TRBV28 and TRBJ2-7; possibly TRBD1 for D (5 bases). V was cut by 5 bases and J by 2 bases, with 13 bases left in between. The CDR3 sequence is 14 residues long. CDR1 is MDHEN, CDR2 SYDVKM, per germline. CDR3 coding DNA: TGTGCCAGCAGTACTGCGACAGTTACCTACGAGCAGTACTTC. Encoded protein: CASSTATVTYEQYF.

The chain has TRBV20-1 and TRBJ2-5; D gene unclear. The ends were cut back, 6 bases at V and 6 bases at J, with 11 bases in the middle. Germline CDR1 DFQATT, CDR2 SNEGSKA (reference sequence). The CDR3 is 11 residues long. Here the CDR3 reads CSAPFSKTQYF. The CDR3 bases are TGCAGTGCCCCCTTTTCCAAGACCCAGTACTTC.

This clonotype was counted between two and nine times. This chain joins TRBV6-1 and TRBJ2-1; 8 bases are a match to TRBD1. CDR1 MNHNS and CDR2 SASEGT come from the germline V gene. The CDR3 has 15 amino acids. J gave up 5 bases and V 6 bases, and 9 bases lay outside the gene matches. The CDR3: CASSRYRGVDNEQFF. CDR3 DNA: TGTGCCAGCAGCCGATACAGGGGGGTCGACAATGAGCAGTTCTTC.

The rearrangement joins TRBV27 to TRBJ2-5, with a tentative D call TRBD1 (6 bases). Trimming removed 8 bases at V and 1 base at J, with 14 bases between. The CDR3 runs 14 residues. Germline V gene sequence: CDR1 MNHEY, CDR2 SMNVEV (reference sequence). The CDR3 loop reads CASRGTFGQETQYF. The CDR3 nucleotides read TGTGCCAGCCGTGGGACATTCGGCCAAGAGACCCAGTACTTC.

Many counts were recorded for this clonotype. The J gene is TRBJ2-1, the V gene TRBV10-3, with D possibly being TRBD2 (6 bases). This CDR3 is 12 amino acids long. Trimming took 4 bases from V and 5 from J, leaving 6 bases between them. From germline, CDR1 is ENHRY and CDR2 SYGVKD. The CDR3 DNA reads as TGTGCCATCAGTGCGGGAGACAATGAGCAGTTCTTC. Translating it yields CAISAGDNEQFF.

This clonotype has a handful of counts. The rearrangement joins TRBV20-1 to TRBJ2-6; D remains unclear. V lost 0 bases and J 2 bases, leaving 8 bases between the germline ends. The CDR3 runs 15 residues. CDR1 is DFQATT and CDR2 is SNEGSKA in the germline V gene (reference sequence). The CDR3 region has the DNA TGCAGTGCTAGAGAACCCCTGCCTGGGGCCAACGTCCTGACTTTC. Its translation is CSAREPLPGANVLTF.